The T cell receptor (beta chain) described here comes from a study of T cell changes during pregnancy in multiple sclerosis. Germline lookup yields CDR1 SGHAT and CDR2 FQNNGV. V lost 2 bases and J 4 bases, leaving 17 bases between the germline ends. The CDR3 spans 16 residues. Using immunoSEQ multiplex PCR, the repertoire was profiled, and TCRdb retains in-frame clones only, with some absent. Of roughly 32,000 clones in the sample, 80% to 90% were seen once. The sequencing here drew on CD8+ T cells from peripheral blood mononuclear cells, taken in the third trimester of pregnancy. The rearrangement joins TRBV11-2 to TRBJ1-2; tentatively, D is TRBD1 (6 bases). This TCR came from a female donor with multiple sclerosis, enrolled in a pregnancy study. DNA for the CDR3: TGTGCCAGCAGCTTAAGTTTCGGGGGGGGCTTCTATGGCTACACCTTC. Protein product: CASSLSFGGGFYGYTF.